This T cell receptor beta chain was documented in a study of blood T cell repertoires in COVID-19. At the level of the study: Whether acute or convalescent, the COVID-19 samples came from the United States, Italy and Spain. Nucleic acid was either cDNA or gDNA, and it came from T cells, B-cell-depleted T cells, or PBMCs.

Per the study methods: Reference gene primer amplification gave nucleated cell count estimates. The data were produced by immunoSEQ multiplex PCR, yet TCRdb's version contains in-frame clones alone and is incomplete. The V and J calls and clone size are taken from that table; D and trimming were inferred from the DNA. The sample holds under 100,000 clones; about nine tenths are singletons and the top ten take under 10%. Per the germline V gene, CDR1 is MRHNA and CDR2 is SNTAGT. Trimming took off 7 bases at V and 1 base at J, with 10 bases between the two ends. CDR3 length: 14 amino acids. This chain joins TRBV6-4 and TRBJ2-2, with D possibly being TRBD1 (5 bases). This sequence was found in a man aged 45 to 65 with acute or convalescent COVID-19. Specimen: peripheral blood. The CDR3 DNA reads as TGTGCCAGCAAGTCCCAGGGGAACACCGGGGAGCTGTTTTTT. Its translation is CASKSQGNTGELFF.